This entry concerns a single TCR beta chain. Germline-derived CDR1 and CDR2 are SGDLS and YYNGEE. V trimming: 4 bases; J trimming: 5 bases; junction bases outside the gene matches: 9. The CDR3 consists of 15 residues. TCRdb's copy holds only in-frame clones and misses some; the assay was immunoSEQ multiplex PCR. Found here are about 120,000 clones, about 86% of them singletons; the top ten hold about 2%. The data derive from a study of blood T cell repertoires in COVID-19. Study details: In each case, the material was cDNA or gDNA derived from T cells, B-cell-depleted T cells, or PBMCs.

Sequenced input: peripheral blood. The sequence came from a woman in her forties or fifties with acute or convalescent COVID-19. The chain employs TRBV9 and TRBJ2-1; TRBD2 matches at 7 bases. CDR3 bases: TGTGCCAGCAGCCCCCATACAAGCGGGGACAATGAGCAGTTCTTC. Its translation is CASSPHTSGDNEQFF.